The 22 T cell receptor beta chains below all came from one sample that was sequenced in a study of blood T cells in healthy people across ages. A sample-barcoded 5' primer and a J-beta primer mix were used in a second PCR of roughly 7 to 12 cycles. MiXCR, run by TCRdb on the 5' RACE reads, gives a single entry per CDR3 protein. The data hold roughly 800,000 distinct CDR3 sequences, with 30% to 45% observed a single time. Material for sequencing was blood. These receptors were collected from a man younger than 30 in good health.

This clonotype was observed a few times. The genes are TRBV6-2 or TRBV6-3 and TRBJ1-5; D is uncertain. Trimming shortened V by 7 bases and J by 0 bases, and 10 bases separated the two germline ends. The CDR3 is 14 amino acids. CDR1 and CDR2 (germline): MNHEY, SVGEGT. DNA of the CDR3: TGTGCCAGCACGCGACGGGATAGCAATCAGCCCCAGCATTTT. Residues: CASTRRDSNQPQHF.

This clonotype was recorded a few times. V is TRBV2 and J is TRBJ2-1, with 9 bases that match TRBD2. Looked up from germline, CDR1 is SNHLY and CDR2 is FYNNEI. V gave up 9 bases and J gave up 0 bases; unmatched junction bases: 6. This CDR3 is 15 amino acids long. In nucleotides, the CDR3 is TGTGCCAGTTCTAAAGCGGGGGGCTCCTACAATGAGCAGTTCTTC. This encodes CASSKAGGSYNEQFF.

V is TRBV3-1 and J is TRBJ1-6; unclear D gene. This CDR3 is 17 amino acids long. CDR1 LGHDT and CDR2 YNNKEL come from the germline V gene (reference sequence). The germline V and J ends were trimmed by 3 bases and 5 bases, with 17 bases remaining between them. CDR3 region: CASSHRLRAANNSPLHF. In DNA form, the CDR3 reads TGTGCCAGCAGCCACCGACTGCGGGCAGCGAATAATTCACCCCTCCACTTT.

The chain joins TRBV12-3 or TRBV12-4 to TRBJ2-3; D gene uncertain. Deletions cut 5 bases from V and 2 bases from J, with 8 bases between. CDR3 length equals 13 residues. The CDR3 protein is CASSVDTTDTQYF. CDR3 nucleotides: TGTGCCAGCAGTGTAGATACCACAGATACGCAGTATTTT.

V gene TRBV5-1 combines with J gene TRBJ2-3, with D hard to call. This CDR3 contains 15 residues. Germline values: CDR1 SGHRS, CDR2 YFSETQ. V was pared by 4 bases and J by 6 bases, with 18 bases between. The CDR3 spells CASSPDQAARDTQYF. The CDR3 coding sequence is TGCGCCAGCAGCCCTGACCAGGCCGCACGTGATACGCAGTATTTT.

This clonotype was counted between two and nine times. The chain couples TRBV20-1 to TRBJ1-2; 9 nucleotides align to TRBD1. J was trimmed by 9 bases and V by 6 bases; bases with no gene match: 14. This CDR3 comprises 14 residues. CDR1 and CDR2 from the germline V gene are DFQATT and SNEGSKA (reference sequence). CDR3 nucleotides: TGCAGTGCAGAAGGACAGGGGTTGGGCACTCGCTACACCTTC. As protein: CSAEGQGLGTRYTF.

As concerns this clonotype: An end of the junction differs from the germline gene, which may be a read error. The chain links TRBV5-5 to TRBJ2-1; the D call may be TRBD1 or TRBD2 (5 bases each). Germline values: CDR1 SGHKS, CDR2 YYEKEE (reference sequence). CDR3 size: 15 residues. CDR3 region: CASSPQGATYSEQFF. Here the CDR3 DNA reads TGTGCCAGCAGCCCCCAGGGAGCAACCTACAGTGAGCAGTTCTTC.

This clonotype has more than one count but fewer than ten. This rearrangement joins TRBV20-1 to TRBJ2-5; TRBD2 matches 12 bases. Unmatched junction bases numbered 10, after V lost 6 bases and J lost 2 bases. Germline V gene lookup returns CDR1 DFQATT and CDR2 SNEGSKA (reference sequence). CDR3 length equals 16 residues. Here the CDR3 reads CSAVTSGGSPQETQYF. The CDR3, as DNA: TGCAGTGCCGTGACTAGCGGGGGATCGCCTCAAGAGACCCAGTACTTC.

The chain links TRBV27 to TRBJ2-3; the D gene is possibly TRBD1 (5 bases). The CDR3 extends over 13 amino acids. Germline V CDR1 and CDR2: MNHEY, SMNVEV (reference sequence). Trimming removed 5 bases at V and 6 bases at J, with 12 bases between. CDR3 in DNA: TGTGCCAGCAGTACCTACTCAGGGGATACGCAGTATTTT. Translating it yields CASSTYSGDTQYF.

This CDR3 reads CASSSAPTSGGYEQYF. CDR3 bases: TGTGCCAGCAGCTCAGCCCCAACAAGCGGTGGGTACGAGCAGTACTTC. The chain joins TRBV7-2 to TRBJ2-7, with D perhaps matching TRBD2 (5 bases). CDR3 length: 16 residues. With 4 bases removed from V and 4 bases from J, the gap between germline ends came to 20 bases. Germline V gene lookup returns CDR1 SGHTA and CDR2 FQGNSA.

This rearrangement joins TRBV27 to TRBJ2-1; no reliable D call. The CDR3 runs to 16 residues. With 7 bases removed from V and 0 bases from J, the gap between germline ends came to 16 bases. CDR1 and CDR2 from the germline V gene are MNHEY and SMNVEV (reference sequence). The DNA for the CDR3 is TGTGCCAGCAACCCCAGCCCATTGCTCTCCTACAATGAGCAGTTCTTC. Protein sequence: CASNPSPLLSYNEQFF.

The chain carries TRBV5-1 and TRBJ2-6; no definite D call. CDR3 length: 16 amino acids. Germline assignment: CDR1 SGHRS and CDR2 YFSETQ. The germline V and J ends were trimmed by 4 bases and 2 bases, with 13 bases remaining between them. For the CDR3, the DNA is TGCGCCAGCAGCGCGGTATCGGTTGCTGGGGCCAACGTCCTGACTTTC. Translating it yields CASSAVSVAGANVLTF.

This clonotype was seen only a few times. The chain joins TRBV20-1 to TRBJ2-5, with 9 bases fitting TRBD1. J gave up 4 bases and V 2 bases, and 8 bases lay outside the gene matches. The CDR3 has 15 amino acids. Looked up from germline, CDR1 is DFQATT and CDR2 is SNEGSKA (reference sequence). The CDR3 region is CSARPGTGSGETQYF. The DNA of the CDR3 is TGCAGTGCTAGACCAGGGACAGGGAGTGGAGAGACCCAGTACTTC.

The V and J genes are TRBV28 and TRBJ2-1; D remains ambiguous. Germline values: CDR1 MDHEN, CDR2 SYDVKM. The ends were cut back, 6 bases at V and 3 bases at J, with 12 bases in the middle. This CDR3 comprises 14 residues. CDR3 DNA: TGTGCCAGCAGGCATAAAGGCGGCTACAATGAGCAGTTCTTC. It codes for CASRHKGGYNEQFF.

The CDR3 DNA follows: TGTGCCAGCAGCTCAAGCTTTCCCGGGACTAGCGAGGTTGGGCAGTTCTTC. Its translation is CASSSSFPGTSEVGQFF. The V call is TRBV5-5, the J call TRBJ2-1; 10 nucleotides agree with TRBD2. This CDR3 region has 17 residues. With 3 bases clipped from V and 12 bases from J, the junction kept 18 bases outside the gene matches. Germline CDR1 reads SGHKS; CDR2 reads YYEKEE (reference sequence).

Details on this clonotype: A read error may account for a junction end that differs from germline. J is TRBJ2-1 and V is TRBV29-1, with D possibly TRBD1 on 6 matching bases. The germline CDR1 and CDR2 sequences are SQVTM and ANQGSEA. The length of the CDR3 is 12 residues. CDR3 DNA: TGCAGCGTAGAAGGGACACTTAATGAGCAGTTCTTC. The encoded protein is CSVEGTLNEQFF.

This clonotype was observed a few times. This chain connects TRBV7-3 to TRBJ1-1; D is ambiguous. Between the trimmed V and J ends, which lost 5 bases and 0 bases, there was a span of 10 bases. CDR1 and CDR2 (germline): SGHTA, FQGTGA. The CDR3 has 14 residues. CDR3 coding DNA: TGTGCCAGCAGCCTACCCGAGGTGAACACTGAAGCTTTCTTT. As protein: CASSLPEVNTEAFF.

Notes on this clonotype: One junction end does not reproduce the germline sequence, and a read error may be involved. The rearrangement links TRBV5-1 to TRBJ1-2; D is perhaps TRBD1 (6 bases). CDR1 and CDR2 from the germline V gene are SGHRS and YFSETQ. There are 14 residues in the CDR3. CDR3 residues: CVSSSNRANYGYTF. CDR3 nucleotides: TGCGTCAGCAGCTCCAACAGGGCTAACTATGGCTACACCTTC.

The V call is TRBV3-1, the J call TRBJ2-1; 14 nucleotides align to TRBD2. The V gene's germline CDR1 is LGHDT and CDR2 YNNKEL (reference sequence). V trimming: 5 bases; J trimming: 14 bases; junction bases outside the gene matches: 5. The CDR3 runs to 13 residues. CDR3 in amino acids: CASSRLAGGSEFF. The CDR3 nucleotides are TGTGCCAGCAGCAGACTAGCGGGGGGGTCGGAGTTCTTC.

This chain links TRBV6-2 or TRBV6-3 with TRBJ2-2, with 8 bases fitting TRBD1. Germline CDR1 reads MNHEY; CDR2 reads SVGEGT. Losses at the gene ends were 0 bases for V and 3 bases for J; bases not matched to a gene: 6. CDR3 length equals 17 residues. The CDR3 loop reads CASSYSFRTGHTGELFF. The CDR3 DNA reads TGTGCCAGCAGTTACTCTTTTAGGACAGGGCACACCGGGGAGCTGTTTTTT.

This chain uses TRBV5-6 with TRBJ1-2; no firm D call. The CDR3 contains 14 residues. V lost 4 bases to trimming and J lost 0 bases, with 10 bases between them. CDR1 is SGHDT, CDR2 YYEEEE, per germline. DNA for the CDR3: TGTGCCAGCAGCGCGGACGGAACTAACTATGGCTACACCTTC. It is translated as CASSADGTNYGYTF.

Details on this clonotype: With a much larger clone just one base away, this may be a read error. CDR3 sequence (DNA): TGTGCCAGCAGCGCGGACGCCGTACTAATCCTCGGCTACACCTTC. Translation gives CASSADAVLILGYTF. The chain uses TRBV7-9 and TRBJ1-2; D is unclear. Germline-derived CDR1 and CDR2 are SEHNR and FQNEAQ (reference sequence). CDR3 length: 15 amino acids. With 5 bases removed from V and 8 bases from J, the gap between germline ends came to 21 bases. The full variable domain, rest sourced from reference TRBV7-9 and TRBJ1-2, is DTGVSQNPRHKITKRGQNVTFRCDPISEHNRLYWYRQTLGQGPEFLTYFQNEAQLEKSRLLSDRFSAERPKGSFSTLEIQRTEQGDSAMYLCASSADAVLILGYTFGSGTRLTVV.